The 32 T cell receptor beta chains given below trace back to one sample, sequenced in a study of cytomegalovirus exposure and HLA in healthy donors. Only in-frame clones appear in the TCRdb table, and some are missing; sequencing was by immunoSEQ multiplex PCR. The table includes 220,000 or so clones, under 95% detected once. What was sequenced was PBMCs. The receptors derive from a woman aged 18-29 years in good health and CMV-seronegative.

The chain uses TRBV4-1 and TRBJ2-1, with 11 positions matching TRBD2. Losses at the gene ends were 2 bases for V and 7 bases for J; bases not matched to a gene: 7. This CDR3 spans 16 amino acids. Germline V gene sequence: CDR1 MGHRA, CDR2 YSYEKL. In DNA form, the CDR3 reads TGCGCCAGCAGCCAATTTACTAGCGGGAGATTAAATGAGCAGTTCTTC. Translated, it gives CASSQFTSGRLNEQFF.

CDR3 DNA: TGTGCCAGCAGTTTAACAGGTCCCCAGGGCTACACCTTC. It is translated as CASSLTGPQGYTF. V is TRBV25-1 and J is TRBJ1-2, with D maybe TRBD1 (5 bases). From germline, CDR1 is MGHDK and CDR2 SYGVNS. Trimming stripped 5 bases from V and 8 bases from J, with 15 bases between. This CDR3 region has 13 residues.

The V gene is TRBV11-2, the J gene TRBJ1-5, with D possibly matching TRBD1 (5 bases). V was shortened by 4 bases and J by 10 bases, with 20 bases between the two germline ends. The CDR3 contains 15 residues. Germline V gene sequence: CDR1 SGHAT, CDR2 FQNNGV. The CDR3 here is CASSSSGDVRFPQHF. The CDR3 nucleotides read TGTGCCAGCAGCTCGTCGGGGGACGTGAGATTCCCCCAGCATTTT.

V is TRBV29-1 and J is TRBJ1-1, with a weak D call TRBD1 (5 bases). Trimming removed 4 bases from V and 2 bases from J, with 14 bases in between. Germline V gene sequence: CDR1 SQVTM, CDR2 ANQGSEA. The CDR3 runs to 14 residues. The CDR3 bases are TGCAGCGTTGTCCAGGGTCCAATAAACACTGAAGCTTTCTTT. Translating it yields CSVVQGPINTEAFF.

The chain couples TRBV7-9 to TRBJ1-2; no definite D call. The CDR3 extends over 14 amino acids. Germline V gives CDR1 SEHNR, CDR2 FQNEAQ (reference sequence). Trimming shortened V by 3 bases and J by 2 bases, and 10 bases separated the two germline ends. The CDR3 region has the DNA TGTGCCAGCAGCTTTGGAGGAGAAAACTATGGCTACACCTTC. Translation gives CASSFGGENYGYTF.

CDR3 in amino acids: CASGLVYRELAGGAYKANTGELFF. The DNA of the CDR3 is TGTGCTAGTGGTTTGGTCTATAGGGAACTAGCGGGAGGGGCTTACAAGGCGAACACCGGGGAGCTGTTTTTT. This sequence joins TRBV12-5 and TRBJ2-2, with 13 bases that match TRBD2. The V segment lost 0 bases and the J segment 0 bases; nucleotides outside the gene matches: 19. CDR3 length equals 24 residues. Germline V gene lookup returns CDR1 LGHNT and CDR2 FRNRAP. The full variable domain, its missing parts supplied by reference TRBV12-5 and TRBJ2-2, is DARVTQTPRHKVTEMGQEVTMRCQPILGHNTVFWYRQTMMQGLELLAYFRNRAPLDDSGMPKDRFSAEMPDATLATLKIQPSEPRDSAVYFCASGLVYRELAGGAYKANTGELFFGEGSRLTVL.

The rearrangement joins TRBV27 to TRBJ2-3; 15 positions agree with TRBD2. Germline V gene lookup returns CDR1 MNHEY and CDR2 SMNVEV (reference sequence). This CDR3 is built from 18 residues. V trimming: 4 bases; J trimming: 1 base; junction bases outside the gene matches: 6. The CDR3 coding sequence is TGTGCCAGCAGTTGGGGACTAGCGGGAGGCTCGCGCACAGATACGCAGTATTTT. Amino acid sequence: CASSWGLAGGSRTDTQYF.

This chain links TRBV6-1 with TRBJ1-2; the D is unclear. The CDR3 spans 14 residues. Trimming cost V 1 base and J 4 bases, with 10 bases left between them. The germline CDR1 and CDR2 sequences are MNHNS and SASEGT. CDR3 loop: CASSEGRRLYGYTF. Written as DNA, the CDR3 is TGTGCCAGCAGTGAAGGCAGGCGTCTCTATGGCTACACCTTC.

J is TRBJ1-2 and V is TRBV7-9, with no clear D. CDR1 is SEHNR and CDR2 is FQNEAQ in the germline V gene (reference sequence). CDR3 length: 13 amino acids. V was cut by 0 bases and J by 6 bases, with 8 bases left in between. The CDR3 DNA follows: TGTGCCAGCAGCTTAGCCCGTGCAGATGGCTACACCTTC. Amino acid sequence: CASSLARADGYTF.

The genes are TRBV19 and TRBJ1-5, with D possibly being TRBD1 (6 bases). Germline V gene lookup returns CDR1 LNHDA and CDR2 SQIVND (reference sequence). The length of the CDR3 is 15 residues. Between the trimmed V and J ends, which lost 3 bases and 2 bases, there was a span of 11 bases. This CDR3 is CASSMTGSGNQPQHF. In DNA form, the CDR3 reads TGTGCCAGTAGTATGACAGGTTCCGGCAATCAGCCCCAGCATTTT.

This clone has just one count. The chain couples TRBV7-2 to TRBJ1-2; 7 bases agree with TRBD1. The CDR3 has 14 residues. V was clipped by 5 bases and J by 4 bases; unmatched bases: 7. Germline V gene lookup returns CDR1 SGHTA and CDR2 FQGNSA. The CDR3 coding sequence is TGTGCCAGCAGCCCCGACAGGGCGGTCTATGGCTACACCTTC. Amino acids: CASSPDRAVYGYTF.

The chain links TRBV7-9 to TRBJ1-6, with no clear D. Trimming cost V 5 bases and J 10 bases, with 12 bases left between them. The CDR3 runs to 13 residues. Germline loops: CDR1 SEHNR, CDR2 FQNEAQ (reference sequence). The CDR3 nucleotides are TGTGCCAGCAGCCCCACAGCCAGGTCACCCCTCCACTTT. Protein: CASSPTARSPLHF.

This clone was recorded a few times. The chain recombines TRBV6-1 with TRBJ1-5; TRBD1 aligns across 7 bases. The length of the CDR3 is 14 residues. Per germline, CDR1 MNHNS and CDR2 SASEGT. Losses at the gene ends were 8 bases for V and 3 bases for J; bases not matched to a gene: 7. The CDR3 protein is CASDRTGFNQPQHF. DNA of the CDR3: TGTGCCAGCGATCGGACAGGTTTCAATCAGCCCCAGCATTTT.

CDR3 in DNA: TGTGCCAGTACCGCGACGGGACTAGCGGCCTACGAGCAGTACTTC. Protein: CASTATGLAAYEQYF. V gene TRBV19 combines with J gene TRBJ2-7; 11 bases match TRBD2. CDR1 and CDR2 (germline): LNHDA, SQIVND (reference sequence). The CDR3 sequence is 15 residues long. The V and J ends lost 7 bases and 2 bases, in that order; junction bases with no gene match: 7.

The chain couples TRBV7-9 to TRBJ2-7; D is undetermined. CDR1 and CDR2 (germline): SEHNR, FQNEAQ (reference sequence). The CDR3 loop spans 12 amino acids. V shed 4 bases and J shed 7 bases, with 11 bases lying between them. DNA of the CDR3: TGTGCCAGCAGCTCACCTAGATATGAGCAGTACTTC. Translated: CASSSPRYEQYF.

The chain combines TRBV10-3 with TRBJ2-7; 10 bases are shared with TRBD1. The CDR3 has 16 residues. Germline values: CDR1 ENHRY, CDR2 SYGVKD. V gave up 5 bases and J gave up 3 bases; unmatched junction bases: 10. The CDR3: CAISPTAGTGVYEQYF. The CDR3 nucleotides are TGTGCCATCAGTCCCACGGCGGGGACAGGGGTCTACGAGCAGTACTTC.

CDR3 DNA sequence: TGTGCCAGCGCCGCGACCGGGACTAGCGGGAGGGTGCAGTACTTC. It encodes CASAATGTSGRVQYF. The chain has TRBV9 and TRBJ2-7; 16 nucleotides match TRBD2. Germline lookup yields CDR1 SGDLS and CDR2 YYNGEE. V trimming: 7 bases; J trimming: 9 bases; junction bases outside the gene matches: 10. The CDR3 runs to 15 residues.

The CDR3 reads CASSFVRGAEAFF. The CDR3 DNA reads TGTGCCAGCAGTTTTGTACGGGGGGCTGAAGCTTTCTTT. The chain employs TRBV27 and TRBJ1-1; D might be TRBD1 (5 bases). Per germline, CDR1 MNHEY and CDR2 SMNVEV (reference sequence). Deletions cut 3 bases from V and 6 bases from J, with 11 bases between. CDR3 length: 13 residues.

CDR3 bases: TGTGCCAGCAGTAGGGGACTAGCGGGGGGCGAGCAGTACTTC. Translating it yields CASSRGLAGGEQYF. The rearrangement uses TRBV11-2 and TRBJ2-7, with TRBD2 matching over 15 bases. The CDR3 is 14 residues long. CDR1 and CDR2 from the germline V gene are SGHAT and FQNNGV. V shed 6 bases and J 6 bases; nucleotides not matched to a gene: 3. Full variable domain (remainder filled in from reference TRBV11-2 and TRBJ2-7): EAGVAQSPRYKIIEKRQSVAFWCNPISGHATLYWYQQILGQGPKLLIQFQNNGVVDDSQLPKDRFSAERLKGVDSTLKIQPAKLEDSAVYLCASSRGLAGGEQYFGPGTRLTVT.

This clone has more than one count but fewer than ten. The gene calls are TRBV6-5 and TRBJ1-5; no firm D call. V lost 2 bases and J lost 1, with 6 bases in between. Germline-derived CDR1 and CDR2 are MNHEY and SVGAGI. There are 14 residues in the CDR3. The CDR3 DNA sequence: TGTGCCAGCAGTTACGGGCAGAGCAATCAGCCCCAGCATTTT. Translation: CASSYGQSNQPQHF.

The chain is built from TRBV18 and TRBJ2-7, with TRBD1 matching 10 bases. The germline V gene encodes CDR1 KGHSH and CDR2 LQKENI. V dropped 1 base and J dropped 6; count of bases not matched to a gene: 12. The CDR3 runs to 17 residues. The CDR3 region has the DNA TGTGCCAGCTCACCACTTCCCCCGGGACAGGGGCGCCTCGAGCAGTACTTC. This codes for CASSPLPPGQGRLEQYF.

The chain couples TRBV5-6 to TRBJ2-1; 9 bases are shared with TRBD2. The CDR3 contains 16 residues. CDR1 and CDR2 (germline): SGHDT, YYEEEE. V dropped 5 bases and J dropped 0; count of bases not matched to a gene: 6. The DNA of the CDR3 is TGTGCCAGCAGAGGCGATAGCGGGAGCTCCTACAATGAGCAGTTCTTC. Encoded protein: CASRGDSGSSYNEQFF.

The CDR3 protein is CARSLFGGTPSDSPLHF. DNA for the CDR3: TGTGCCAGAAGCTTGTTCGGCGGCACGCCCTCGGATTCACCCCTCCACTTT. The chain carries TRBV5-3 and TRBJ1-6; D unresolved. TRBV5-3 is designated an ORF whose function remains uncertain. The CDR3 totals 17 residues. V was pared by 1 base and J by 8 bases, with 19 bases between.

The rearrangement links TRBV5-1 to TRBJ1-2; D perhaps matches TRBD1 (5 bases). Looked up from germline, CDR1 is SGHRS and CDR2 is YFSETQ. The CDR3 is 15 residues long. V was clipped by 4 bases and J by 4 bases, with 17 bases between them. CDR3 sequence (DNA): TGCGCCAGCAGCCCGAGCAGGGATATGGGCTATGGCTACACCTTC. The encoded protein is CASSPSRDMGYGYTF.

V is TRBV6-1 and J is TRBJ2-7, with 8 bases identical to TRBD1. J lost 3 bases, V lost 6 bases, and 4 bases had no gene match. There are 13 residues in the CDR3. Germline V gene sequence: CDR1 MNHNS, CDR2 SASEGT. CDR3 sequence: CASRGTGVYEQYF. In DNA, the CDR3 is TGTGCCAGCAGGGGGACAGGAGTCTACGAGCAGTACTTC.

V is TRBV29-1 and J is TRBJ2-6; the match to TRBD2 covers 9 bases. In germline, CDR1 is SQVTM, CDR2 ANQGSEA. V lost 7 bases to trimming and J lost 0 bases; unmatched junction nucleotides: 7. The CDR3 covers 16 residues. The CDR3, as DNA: TGCAGCGCTAAGACTAGCGGTCCCTCTGGGGCCAACGTCCTGACTTTC. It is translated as CSAKTSGPSGANVLTF. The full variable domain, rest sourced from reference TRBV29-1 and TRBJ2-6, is SAVISQKPSRDICQRGTSLTIQCQVDSQVTMMFWYRQQPGQSLTLIATANQGSEATYESGFVIDKFPISRPNLTFSTLTVSNMSPEDSSIYLCSAKTSGPSGANVLTFGAGSRLTVL.

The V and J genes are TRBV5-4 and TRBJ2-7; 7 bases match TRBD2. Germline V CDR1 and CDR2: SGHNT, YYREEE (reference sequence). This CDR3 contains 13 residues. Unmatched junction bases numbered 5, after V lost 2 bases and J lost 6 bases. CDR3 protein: CASSLPGRGEQYF. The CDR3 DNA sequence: TGTGCCAGCAGCTTACCGGGGAGGGGCGAGCAGTACTTC.

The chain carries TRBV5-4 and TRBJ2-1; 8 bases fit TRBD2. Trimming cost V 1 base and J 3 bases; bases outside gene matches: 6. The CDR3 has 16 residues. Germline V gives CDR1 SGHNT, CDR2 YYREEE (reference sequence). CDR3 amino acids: CASSLIAGNLYNEQFF. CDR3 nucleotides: TGTGCCAGCAGCTTGATAGCGGGAAACCTCTACAATGAGCAGTTCTTC.

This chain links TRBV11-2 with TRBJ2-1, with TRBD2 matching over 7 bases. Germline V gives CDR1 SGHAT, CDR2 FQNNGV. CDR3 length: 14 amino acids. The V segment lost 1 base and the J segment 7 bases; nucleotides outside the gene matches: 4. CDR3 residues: CASSLVRTRNEQFF. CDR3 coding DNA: TGTGCCAGCAGCTTAGTTAGGACTAGGAATGAGCAGTTCTTC.

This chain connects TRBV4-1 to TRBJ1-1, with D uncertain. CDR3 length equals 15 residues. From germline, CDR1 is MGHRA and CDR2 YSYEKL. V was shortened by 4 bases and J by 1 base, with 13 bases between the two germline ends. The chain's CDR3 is CASSPLHHGNTEAFF. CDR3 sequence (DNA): TGCGCCAGCAGCCCACTCCATCACGGGAACACTGAAGCTTTCTTT.

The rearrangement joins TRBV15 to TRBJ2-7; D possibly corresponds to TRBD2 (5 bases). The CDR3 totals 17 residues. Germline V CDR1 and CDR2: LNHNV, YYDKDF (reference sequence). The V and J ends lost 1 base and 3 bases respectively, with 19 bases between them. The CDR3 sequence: CATSRAPTSRGLYEQYF. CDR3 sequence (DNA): TGTGCCACCAGCAGAGCCCCCACATCCCGGGGTCTCTACGAGCAGTACTTC.

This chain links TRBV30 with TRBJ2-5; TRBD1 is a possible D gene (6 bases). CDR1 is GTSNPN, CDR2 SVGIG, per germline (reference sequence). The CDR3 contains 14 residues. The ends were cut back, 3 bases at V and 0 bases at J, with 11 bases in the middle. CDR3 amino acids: CAWRQGLYQETQYF. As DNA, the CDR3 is TGTGCCTGGAGACAGGGTTTGTACCAAGAGACCCAGTACTTC.